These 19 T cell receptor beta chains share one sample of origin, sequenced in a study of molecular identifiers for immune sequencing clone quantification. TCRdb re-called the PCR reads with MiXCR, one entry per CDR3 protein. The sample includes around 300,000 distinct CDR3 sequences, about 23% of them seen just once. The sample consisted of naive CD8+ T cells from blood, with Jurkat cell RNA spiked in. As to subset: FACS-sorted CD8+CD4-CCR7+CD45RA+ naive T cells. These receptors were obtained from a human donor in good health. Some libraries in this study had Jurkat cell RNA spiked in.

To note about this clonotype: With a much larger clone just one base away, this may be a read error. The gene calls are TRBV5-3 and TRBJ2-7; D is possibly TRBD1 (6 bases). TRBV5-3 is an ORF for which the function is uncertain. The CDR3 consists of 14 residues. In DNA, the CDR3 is TGTGCCAGCAGCTTTGACAGGTCTACCTACGAGCAGTGCTTC. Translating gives CASSFDRSTYEQCF.

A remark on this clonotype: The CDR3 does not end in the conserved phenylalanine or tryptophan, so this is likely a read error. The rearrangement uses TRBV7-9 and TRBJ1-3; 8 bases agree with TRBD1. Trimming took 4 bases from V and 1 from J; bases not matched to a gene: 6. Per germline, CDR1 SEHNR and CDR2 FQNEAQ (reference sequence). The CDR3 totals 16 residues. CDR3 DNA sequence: TGTGCCAGCAGCTCAGACAGGGGTCGATCTGGAAACACCATATATCTT. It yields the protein CASSSDRGRSGNTIYL.

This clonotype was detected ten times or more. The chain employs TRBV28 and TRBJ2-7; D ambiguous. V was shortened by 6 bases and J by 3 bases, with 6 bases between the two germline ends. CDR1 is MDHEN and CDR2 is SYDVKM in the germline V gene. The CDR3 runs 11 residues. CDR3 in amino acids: CASSRIYEQYF. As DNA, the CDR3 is TGTGCCAGCAGCCGAATCTACGAGCAGTACTTC.

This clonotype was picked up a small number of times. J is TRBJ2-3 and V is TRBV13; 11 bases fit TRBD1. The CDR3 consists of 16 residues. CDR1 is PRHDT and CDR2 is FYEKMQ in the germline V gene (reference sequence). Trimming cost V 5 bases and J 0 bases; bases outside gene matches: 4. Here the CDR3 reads CASSPGDRGSTDTQYF. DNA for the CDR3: TGTGCCAGCAGCCCCGGGGACAGGGGGAGCACAGATACGCAGTATTTT.

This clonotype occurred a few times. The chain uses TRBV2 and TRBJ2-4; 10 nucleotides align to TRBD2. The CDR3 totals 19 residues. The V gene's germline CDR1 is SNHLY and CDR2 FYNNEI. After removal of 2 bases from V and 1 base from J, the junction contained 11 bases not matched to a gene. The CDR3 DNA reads TGTGCCAGCAGTGAATTGTCCAGCGGGGGGGCCCTTGCCAAAAACATTCAGTACTTC. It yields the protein CASSELSSGGALAKNIQYF.

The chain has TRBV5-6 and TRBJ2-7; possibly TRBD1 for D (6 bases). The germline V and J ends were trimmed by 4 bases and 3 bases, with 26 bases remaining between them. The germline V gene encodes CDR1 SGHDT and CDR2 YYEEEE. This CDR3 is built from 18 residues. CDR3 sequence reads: CASSLKYRTDPFDYEQYF. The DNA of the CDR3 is TGTGCCAGCAGCCTTAAGTACCGGACAGATCCATTTGACTACGAGCAGTACTTC.

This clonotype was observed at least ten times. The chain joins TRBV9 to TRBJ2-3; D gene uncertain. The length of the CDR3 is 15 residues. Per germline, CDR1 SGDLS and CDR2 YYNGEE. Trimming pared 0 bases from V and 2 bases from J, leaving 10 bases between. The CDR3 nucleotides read TGTGCCAGCAGCGTAGACTGGGCGGCCACAGATACGCAGTATTTT. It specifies CASSVDWAATDTQYF. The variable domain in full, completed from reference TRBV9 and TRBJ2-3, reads DSGVTQTPKHLITATGQRVTLRCSPRSGDLSVYWYQQSLDQGLQFLIQYYNGEERAKGNILERFSAQQFPDLHSELNLSSLELGDSALYFCASSVDWAATDTQYFGPGTRLTVL.

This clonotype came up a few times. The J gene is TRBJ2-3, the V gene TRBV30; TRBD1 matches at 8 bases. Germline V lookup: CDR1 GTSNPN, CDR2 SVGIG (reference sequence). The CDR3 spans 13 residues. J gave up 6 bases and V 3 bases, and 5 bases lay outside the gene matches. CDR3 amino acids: CAWRGQGADTQYF. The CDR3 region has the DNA TGTGCCTGGAGGGGGCAGGGGGCTGATACGCAGTATTTT. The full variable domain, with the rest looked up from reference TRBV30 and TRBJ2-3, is SQTIHQWPATLVQPVGSPLSLECTVEGTSNPNLYWYRQAAGRGLQLLFYSVGIGQISSEVPQNLSASRPQDRQFILSSKKLLLSDSGFYLCAWRGQGADTQYFGPGTRLTVL.

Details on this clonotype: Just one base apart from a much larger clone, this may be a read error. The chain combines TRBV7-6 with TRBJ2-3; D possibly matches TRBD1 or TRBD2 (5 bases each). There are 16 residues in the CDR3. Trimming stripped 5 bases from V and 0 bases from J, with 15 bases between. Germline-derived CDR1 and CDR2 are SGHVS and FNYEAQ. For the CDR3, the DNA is TGTGCCAGCAGCGTGGGACCAGCGAGTAGCACAGATACGCAGTATTTT. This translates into CASSVGPASSTDTQYF.

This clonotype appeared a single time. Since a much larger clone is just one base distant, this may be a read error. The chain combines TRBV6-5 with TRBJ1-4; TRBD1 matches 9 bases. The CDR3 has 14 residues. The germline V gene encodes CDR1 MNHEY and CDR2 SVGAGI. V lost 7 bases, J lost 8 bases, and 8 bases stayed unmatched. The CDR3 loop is CASNPTGGWEKLFF. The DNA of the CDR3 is TGTGCCAGCAATCCTACAGGGGGCTGGGAAAAACTGTTTTTT.

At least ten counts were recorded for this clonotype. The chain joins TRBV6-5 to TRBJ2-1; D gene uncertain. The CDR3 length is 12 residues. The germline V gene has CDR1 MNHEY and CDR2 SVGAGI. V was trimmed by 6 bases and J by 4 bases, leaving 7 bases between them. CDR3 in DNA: TGTGCCAGCAGCCCAAGGTACAATGAGCAGTTCTTC. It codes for CASSPRYNEQFF.

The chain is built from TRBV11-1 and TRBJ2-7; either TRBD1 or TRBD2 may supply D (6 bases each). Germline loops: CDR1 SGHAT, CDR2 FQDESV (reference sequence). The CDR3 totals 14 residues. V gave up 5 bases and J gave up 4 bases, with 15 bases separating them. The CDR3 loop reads CASSPAGGTYEQYF. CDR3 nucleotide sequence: TGTGCCAGCAGCCCCGCTGGAGGGACATACGAGCAGTACTTC.

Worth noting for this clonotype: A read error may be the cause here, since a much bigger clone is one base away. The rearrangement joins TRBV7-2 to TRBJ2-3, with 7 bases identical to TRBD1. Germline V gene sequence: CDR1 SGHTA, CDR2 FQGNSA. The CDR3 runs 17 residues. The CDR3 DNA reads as TGTGCCTGCAGCTTAGTCGCCGACAGGGACGACACAGATACGCAGTATTTT. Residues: CACSLVADRDDTDTQYF. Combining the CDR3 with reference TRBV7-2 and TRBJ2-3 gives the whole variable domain GAGVSQSPSNKVTEKGKDVELRCDPISGHTALYWYRQSLGQGLEFLIYFQGNSAPDKSGLPSDRFSAERTGGSVSTLTIQRTQQEDSAVYLCACSLVADRDDTDTQYFGPGTRLTVL.

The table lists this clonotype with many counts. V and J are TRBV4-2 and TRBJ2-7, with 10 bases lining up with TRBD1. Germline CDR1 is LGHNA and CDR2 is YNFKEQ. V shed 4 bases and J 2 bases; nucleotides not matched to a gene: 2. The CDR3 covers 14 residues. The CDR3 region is CASSPDRGAYEQYF. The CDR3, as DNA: TGTGCCAGCAGCCCGGACAGGGGGGCCTACGAGCAGTACTTC.

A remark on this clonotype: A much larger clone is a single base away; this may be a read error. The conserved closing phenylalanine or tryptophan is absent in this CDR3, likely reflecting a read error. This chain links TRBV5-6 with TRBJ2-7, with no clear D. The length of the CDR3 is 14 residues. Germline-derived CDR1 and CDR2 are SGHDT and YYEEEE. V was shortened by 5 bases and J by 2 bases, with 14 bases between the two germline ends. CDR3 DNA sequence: TGTGCCAGCAGTCGTCAGGACCTTACCTACGAGCAGTACTAC. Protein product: CASSRQDLTYEQYY.

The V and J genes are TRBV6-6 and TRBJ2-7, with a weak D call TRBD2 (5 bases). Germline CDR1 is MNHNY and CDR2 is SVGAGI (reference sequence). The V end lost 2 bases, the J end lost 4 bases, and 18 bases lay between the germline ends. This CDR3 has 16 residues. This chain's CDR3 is CASSYEPMSGEYEQYF. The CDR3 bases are TGTGCCAGCAGTTACGAACCAATGAGCGGCGAATACGAGCAGTACTTC.

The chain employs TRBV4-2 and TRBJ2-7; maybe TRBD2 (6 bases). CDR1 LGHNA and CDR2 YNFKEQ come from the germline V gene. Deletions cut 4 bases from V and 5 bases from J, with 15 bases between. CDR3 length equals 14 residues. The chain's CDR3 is CASSPRGWRDEQYF. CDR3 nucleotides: TGTGCCAGCAGCCCCCGGGGTTGGAGGGACGAGCAGTACTTC.

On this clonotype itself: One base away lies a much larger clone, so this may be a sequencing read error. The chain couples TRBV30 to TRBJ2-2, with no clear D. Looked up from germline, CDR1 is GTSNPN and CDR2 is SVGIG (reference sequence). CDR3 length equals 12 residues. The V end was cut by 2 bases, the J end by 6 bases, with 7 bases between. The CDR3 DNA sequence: TGTGCCTGGAGTATAGTTCCCGGGGAGCTGTTTTTT. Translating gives CAWSIVPGELFF.

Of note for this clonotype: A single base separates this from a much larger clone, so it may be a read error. This CDR3 reads CSANSLGGMDTQYF. As DNA, the CDR3 is TGCAGTGCCAACTCGCTTGGGGGTATGGATACGCAGTATTTT. V usage is TRBV20-1 and J usage is TRBJ2-3, with D tentatively TRBD1 or TRBD2 (5 bases each). V shed 6 bases and J shed 6 bases, with 19 bases lying between them. Germline-derived CDR1 and CDR2 are DFQATT and SNEGSKA (reference sequence). The CDR3 is made up of 14 amino acids.